This TCR beta chain originates from a study of T-cell reconstitution after alpha-beta-depleted transplantation in children. TCRbeta library construction was performed incorporating unique molecular identifiers. MiXCR was run by TCRdb on the PCR reads, yielding one entry per CDR3 protein. This table has around 450,000 distinct CDR3 sequences, roughly a tenth appearing once. This clonotype showed up many times. The germline CDR1 and CDR2 sequences are ENHRY and SYGVKD. This CDR3 is 15 amino acids long. V dropped 7 bases and J dropped 6; count of bases not matched to a gene: 12. V gene TRBV10-3 combines with J gene TRBJ1-3, with 7 nucleotides matching TRBD1. The sample was PBMCs, taken before TCRalphabeta/CD19-depleted stem cell transplant. This sequence originates from a child under 10 years old with inherited bone marrow failure, due to receive a stem cell transplant. The CDR3 DNA sequence: TGTGCCATCACGCAGGGGGAGTCCGGTCTAAACACCATATATTTT. This sequence encodes CAITQGESGLNTIYF.